The rows below give T cell receptor beta chains drawn from one sample of a study of blood T cells in healthy people across ages. TCRdb re-derived calls from the 5' RACE reads in MiXCR, one entry per CDR3 protein. The sample contains 600,000 or so distinct CDR3 sequences, approximately 30% of which appear only once. Source material: blood. The source is a woman older than 75 in good health. CDR3s include the opening cysteine and the closing phenylalanine or tryptophan. A D gene is named only where the DNA matches it firmly. Expanded clones are given a class, and other clones once, few, many or no size at all.

CDR3 length	D gene	V gene	J gene	clone size	CDR3 protein	CDR3 DNA
11	.	TRBV20-1	TRBJ1-1	once	CSVDSPTEAFF	TGCAGCGTCGACAGTCCTACTGAAGCTTTCTTT
16	.	TRBV20-1	TRBJ2-7	many	CSASDPDGDSIYEQYF	TGCAGTGCTAGCGACCCGGACGGGGACTCCATATACGAGCAGTACTTC
12	.	TRBV6-6	TRBJ2-7	many	CASSYVAVEQYF	TGTGCCAGCAGTTACGTGGCTGTCGAGCAGTACTTC
14	TRBD2	TRBV14	TRBJ2-7	.	CASGPGLAGYEQYF	TGTGCCAGCGGCCCGGGACTAGCGGGCTACGAGCAGTACTTC
15	.	TRBV9	TRBJ1-5	few	CASSVEGQSNQPQHF	TGTGCCAGCAGCGTAGAGGGGCAAAGCAATCAGCCCCAGCATTTT
13	.	TRBV5-1	TRBJ2-1	few	CASSLGPRREQFF	TGCGCCAGCAGCTTAGGACCGCGGCGGGAGCAGTTCTTC
17	TRBD1	TRBV5-1	TRBJ1-1	many	CASSPSGTGAMNTEAFF	TGCGCCAGCAGCCCCTCCGGGACAGGAGCCATGAACACTGAAGCTTTCTTT
19	TRBD1	TRBV30	TRBJ2-6	.	CAWSVLGGTGASGANVLTF	TGTGCCTGGAGTGTACTGGGTGGGACAGGGGCCTCTGGGGCCAACGTCCTGACTTTC
13	.	TRBV6-2/TRBV6-3	TRBJ1-5	many	CASCDRYNQPQHF	TGTGCCAGCTGTGACAGGTACAATCAGCCCCAGCATTTT
13	.	TRBV20-1	TRBJ1-6	.	CSAIRGAGSPLHF	TGCAGTGCTATACGGGGGGCAGGTTCACCCCTCCACTTT
17	TRBD2	TRBV7-8	TRBJ2-1	many	CASSLAGGFSSYNEQFF	TGTGCCAGCAGTCTAGCGGGGGGTTTCAGCTCCTACAATGAGCAGTTCTTC
14	TRBD1	TRBV2	TRBJ2-7	many	CASSDDRGTYEQYF	TGTGCCAGCAGTGATGACAGGGGGACCTACGAGCAGTACTTC
13	.	TRBV24-1	TRBJ2-7	many	CATSFFKGYEQYF	TGTGCCACCAGTTTTTTTAAAGGCTACGAGCAGTACTTC
12	.	TRBV29-1	TRBJ1-3	few	CSVGSGTNTIYF	TGCAGCGTTGGCTCAGGGACAAACACCATATATTTT
14	.	TRBV20-1	TRBJ1-5	.	CSARLPDRNQPQHF	TGCAGTGCTAGACTACCCGACAGAAATCAGCCCCAGCATTTT
13	TRBD2	TRBV24-1	TRBJ2-1	many	CATSDSGGAEQFF	TGTGCCACCAGTGATAGCGGGGGGGCCGAGCAGTTCTTC
17	.	TRBV6-2/TRBV6-3	TRBJ2-7	few	CASSYSPSGREAYEQYF	TGTGCCAGCAGTTATTCCCCCTCAGGACGGGAAGCCTACGAGCAGTACTTC
14	.	TRBV27	TRBJ2-1	many	CASKPLSSYNEQFF	TGTGCCAGCAAACCTCTCAGCTCCTACAATGAGCAGTTCTTC
14	.	TRBV12-3/TRBV12-4	TRBJ1-5	few	CASSLSGINQPQHF	TGTGCCAGCAGTTTATCAGGGATCAATCAGCCCCAGCATTTT
13	.	TRBV7-2	TRBJ1-2	many	CASSTGLWNGYTF	TGTGCCAGCAGCACAGGGTTATGGAATGGCTACACCTTC
14	TRBD1	TRBV5-1	TRBJ2-7	medium-sized	CASSSGQDGAEQYF	TGCGCCAGCAGCTCCGGACAGGACGGAGCCGAGCAGTACTTC